This entry features one T cell receptor beta chain sequence. This clonotype has a count of ten or more. No cognate antigen has been identified for it. Base qualities are not at hand, and no much larger clone is one base apart. From the germline V gene (reference sequence), CDR1 is DFQATT and CDR2 is SNEGSKA. V lost 6 bases and J lost 8 bases; the stretch between them is 13 bases long. CDR3 length: 11 amino acids, cysteine to phenylalanine. CDR3 DNA only is kept here, 33 bases in frame from base 1. Graves' hyperthyroidism was defined as stable when no progression to ophthalmopathy occurred over 18 months of follow-up. Hyperthyroidism patients were newly diagnosed, had a disease duration of under 2 months, and were aged 18 to 65 years. Any patient with an uncontrolled infection, another autoimmune disease, pregnancy or lactation was excluded. Diagnoses were based on clinical symptoms, serum thyroxine and TRAb, thyroid ultrasound and orbital computed tomography. Ficoll-Paque density gradient centrifugation was used to isolate PBMCs from around 10 ml of fresh peripheral blood. Trizol reagent was used to extract total RNA, and RNA quality was then checked on an Agilent 2100 Bioanalyzer.

The data belong to a study of T cells in Graves' hyperthyroidism and ophthalmopathy (dated by TCRdb to 2018 to 2020). For context, the study as a whole: Peripheral blood was collected at initial diagnosis, before any treatment. A discovery cohort of roughly 100 patients, roughly 43 with Graves' ophthalmopathy and fewer than 65 with stable Graves' hyperthyroidism, was used to find distinguishing TCR V-J signatures. An independent validation cohort of under 20 hyperthyroidism patients and about 16 patients who later progressed to ophthalmopathy tested prospective prediction of ophthalmopathy. For training and testing, the 100 or so patients in the discovery cohort were randomly divided in a 7:3 ratio. The study also compared thyroid tissue and blood T-cell repertoires from about six Graves' hyperthyroidism patients. Following sampling, methimazole starting at 30 mg daily was given to hyperthyroidism patients, and high-dose intravenous methylprednisolone was given to ophthalmopathy patients. According to the paper, TCR Vbeta CDR3 sequencing was carried out on 120 to 150 peripheral blood samples, which came from more than 40 ophthalmopathy, 75 to 80 hyperthyroidism and about 17 progressor patients.

The study at large found these results: No statistical method was used to set the sample size in advance, and investigators knew the group allocation. Most expanded thyroid clonotypes (frequency above 0.001) were also detected in blood, a finding suggesting that blood repertoires may reflect thyroid immune responses. A model built on a 13 V-J signature distinguished ophthalmopathy from stable hyperthyroidism, reaching around 88% sensitivity and about 81% specificity in cross-validation and 80%/75% in testing. In validation, the model predicted progression to ophthalmopathy a median of about 6.5 months before onset, with roughly 70% sensitivity and 72.22% specificity.

Amplification of TCR beta CDR3 regions was carried out from RNA transcripts. The first round of RT-PCR for the TCR CDR3 was performed with the HTBI primer set and the Qiagen OneStep RT-PCR kit. A second multiplex PCR round built the libraries, followed by size selection and purification. Paired-end sequencing of the libraries was performed with 100 bp reads on an Illumina HiSeq2000. In the original analysis: Raw data were processed with SOAPnuke, discarding reads with adapters, uncalled bases, mean Phred below 15, or no exact constant-primer or identifier match. High-quality paired reads were merged using COPE v1.2.5, and each unique nucleotide sequence was defined as a clonotype. MiTCR v1.1 was used to align the clonotypes against IMGT TRBV, TRBD and TRBJ reference segments. The analysis included only V-J combinations with a frequency above 0.0001, which together covered more than 98% of the repertoires. A TCS score was defined as the ratio between F50 (clonal expansion) and ExV (chaos), using BLOSUM62-based TCRdist between CDR3 peptides within each V-J. Welch's t-statistics and random forest reduced just over 500 V-J features to 13, which were used in a naive Bayes classifier (R e1071). TCRdb took the public reads, trimmed them with fastp at Q25, ran MiXCR for clone calling and kept in-frame beta chains. Rows are combined by CDR3 protein, so each entry shows the most common genes and DNA. The V and J calls reflect TCRdb's pipeline rather than the authors' work. This sample lists 360,000 or so distinct CDR3 sequences; 19% were detected once. The ten largest make up approximately 4% of the sample.

This receptor was obtained from a young woman with Graves' hyperthyroidism. Sequencing was carried out using blood. The sequence joins TRBV20-1 to TRBJ1-1; perhaps TRBD1 is the D gene, with 6 bases matching. The DNA reads as follows: TGCAGTGCCGACTCGACAGGCGAAGCTTTCTTT. Translated, it reads CSADSTGEAFF.